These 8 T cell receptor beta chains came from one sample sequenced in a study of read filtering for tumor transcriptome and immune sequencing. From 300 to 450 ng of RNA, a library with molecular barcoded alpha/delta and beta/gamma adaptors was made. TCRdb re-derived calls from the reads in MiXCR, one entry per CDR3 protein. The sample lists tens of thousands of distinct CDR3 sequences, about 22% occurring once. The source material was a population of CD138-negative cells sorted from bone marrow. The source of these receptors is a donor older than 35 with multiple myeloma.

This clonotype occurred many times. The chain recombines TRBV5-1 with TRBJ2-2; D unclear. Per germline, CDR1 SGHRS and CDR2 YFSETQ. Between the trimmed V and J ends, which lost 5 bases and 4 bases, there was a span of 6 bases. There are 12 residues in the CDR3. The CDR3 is CASRDITGELFF. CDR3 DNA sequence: TGCGCCAGCAGGGATATCACCGGGGAGCTGTTTTTT.

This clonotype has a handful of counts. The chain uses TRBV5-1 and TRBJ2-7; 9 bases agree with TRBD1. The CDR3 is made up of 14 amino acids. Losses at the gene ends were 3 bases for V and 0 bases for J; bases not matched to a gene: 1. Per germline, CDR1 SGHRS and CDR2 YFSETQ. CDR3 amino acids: CASSSTGGSYEQYF. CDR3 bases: TGCGCCAGCAGCTCGACAGGGGGCTCCTACGAGCAGTACTTC.

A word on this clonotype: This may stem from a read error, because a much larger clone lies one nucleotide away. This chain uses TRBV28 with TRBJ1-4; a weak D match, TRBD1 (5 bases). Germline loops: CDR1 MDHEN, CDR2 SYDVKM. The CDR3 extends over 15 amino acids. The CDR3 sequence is CASSQATATNEELFF. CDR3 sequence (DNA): TGTGCCAGCAGCCAGGCGACAGCCACTAATGAAGAACTGTTTTTT.

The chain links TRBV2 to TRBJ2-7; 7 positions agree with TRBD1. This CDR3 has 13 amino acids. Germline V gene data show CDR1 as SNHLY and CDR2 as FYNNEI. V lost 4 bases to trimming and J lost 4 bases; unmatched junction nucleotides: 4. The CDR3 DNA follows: TGTGCCAGCAGTGCGGACAGGAATTACGAGCAGTACTTC. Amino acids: CASSADRNYEQYF. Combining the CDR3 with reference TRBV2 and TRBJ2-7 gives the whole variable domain EPEVTQTPSHQVTQMGQEVILRCVPISNHLYFYWYRQILGQKVEFLVSFYNNEISEKSEIFDDQFSVERPDGSNFTLKIRSTKLEDSAMYFCASSADRNYEQYFGPGTRLTVT.

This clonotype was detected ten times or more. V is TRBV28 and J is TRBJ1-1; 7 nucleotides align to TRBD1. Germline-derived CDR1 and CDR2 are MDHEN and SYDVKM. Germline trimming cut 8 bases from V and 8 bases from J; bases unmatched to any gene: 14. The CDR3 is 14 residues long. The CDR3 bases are TGTGCCAGCGTCGACAGGGCAAACCGTCTAGAAGCTTTCTTT. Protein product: CASVDRANRLEAFF.

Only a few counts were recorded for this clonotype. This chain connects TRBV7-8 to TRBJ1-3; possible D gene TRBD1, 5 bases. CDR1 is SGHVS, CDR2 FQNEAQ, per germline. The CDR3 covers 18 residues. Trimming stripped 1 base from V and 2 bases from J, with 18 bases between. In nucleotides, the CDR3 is TGTGCCAGCAGCTTAGTGACAGATATAAATATCCCTGGAAACACCATATATTTT. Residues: CASSLVTDINIPGNTIYF. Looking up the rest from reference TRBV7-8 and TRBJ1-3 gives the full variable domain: GAGVSQSPRYKVAKRGQDVALRCDPISGHVSLFWYQQALGQGPEFLTYFQNEAQLDKSGLPSDRFFAERPEGSVSTLKIQRTQQEDSAVYLCASSLVTDINIPGNTIYFGEGSWLTVV.

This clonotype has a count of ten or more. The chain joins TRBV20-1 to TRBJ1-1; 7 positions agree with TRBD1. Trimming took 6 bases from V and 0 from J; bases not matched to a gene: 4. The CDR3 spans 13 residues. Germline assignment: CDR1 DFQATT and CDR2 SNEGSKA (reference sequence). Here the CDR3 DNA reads TGCAGTGCCACCGACAGGGTGAACACTGAAGCTTTCTTT. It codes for CSATDRVNTEAFF.

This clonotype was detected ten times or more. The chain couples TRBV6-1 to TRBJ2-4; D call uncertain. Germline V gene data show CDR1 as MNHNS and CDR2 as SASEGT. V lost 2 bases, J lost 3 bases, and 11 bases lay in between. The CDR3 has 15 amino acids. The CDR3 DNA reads TGTGCCAGCAGTGAATCGGCCGATGACAAAAACATTCAGTACTTC. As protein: CASSESADDKNIQYF.